This T cell receptor beta chain was documented in a study of blood T cell repertoires in COVID-19. The assay was immunoSEQ multiplex PCR, and TCRdb's table has in-frame clones only and misses some. The table records fewer than 250,000 clones, 80% to 85% of them present only once. The V gene lost 6 bases and the J gene lost 3 bases, with 11 bases spanning the gap. The CDR3 length is 13 residues. Germline lookup yields CDR1 KGHSY and CDR2 FQNENV. In Cohort 3, a recovered donor had either two negative PCRs, clearance, or symptom resolution. This rearrangement joins TRBV16 to TRBJ2-5; tentative D call: TRBD1 (6 bases). What was sequenced was PBMCs or T cells enriched from blood (not recorded which). The sequence derives from a woman between 40 and 55 years old who had recovered from COVID-19. CDR3 in amino acids: CASSPNREETQYF. Here the CDR3 DNA reads TGTGCCAGCAGTCCTAACAGGGAAGAGACCCAGTACTTC.